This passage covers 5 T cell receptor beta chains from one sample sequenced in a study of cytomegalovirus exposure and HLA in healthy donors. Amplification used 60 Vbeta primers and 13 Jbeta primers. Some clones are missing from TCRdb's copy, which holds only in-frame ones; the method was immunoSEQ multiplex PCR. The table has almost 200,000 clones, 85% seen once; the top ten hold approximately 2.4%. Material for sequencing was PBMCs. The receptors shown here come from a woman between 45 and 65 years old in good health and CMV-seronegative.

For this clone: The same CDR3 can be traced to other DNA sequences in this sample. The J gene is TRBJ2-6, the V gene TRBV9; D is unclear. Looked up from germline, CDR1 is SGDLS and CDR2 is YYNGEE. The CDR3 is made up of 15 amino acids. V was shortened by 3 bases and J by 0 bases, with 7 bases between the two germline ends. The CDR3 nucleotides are TGTGCCAGCAGCGCGAGACTCTCTGGGGCCAACGTCCTGACTTTC. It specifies CASSARLSGANVLTF.

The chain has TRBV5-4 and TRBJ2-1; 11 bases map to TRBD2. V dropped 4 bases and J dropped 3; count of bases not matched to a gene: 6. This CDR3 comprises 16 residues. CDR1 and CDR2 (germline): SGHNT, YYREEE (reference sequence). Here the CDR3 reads CASSPPGTSGYNEQFF. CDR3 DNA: TGTGCCAGCAGCCCTCCCGGGACTAGCGGCTACAATGAGCAGTTCTTC.

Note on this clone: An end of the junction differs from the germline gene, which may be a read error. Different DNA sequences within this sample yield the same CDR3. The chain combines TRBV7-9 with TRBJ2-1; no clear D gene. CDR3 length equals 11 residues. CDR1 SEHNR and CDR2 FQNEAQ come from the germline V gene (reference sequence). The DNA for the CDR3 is TGCGCCAGCACCCCTTACAATGAGCAGTTCTTC. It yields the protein CASTPYNEQFF.

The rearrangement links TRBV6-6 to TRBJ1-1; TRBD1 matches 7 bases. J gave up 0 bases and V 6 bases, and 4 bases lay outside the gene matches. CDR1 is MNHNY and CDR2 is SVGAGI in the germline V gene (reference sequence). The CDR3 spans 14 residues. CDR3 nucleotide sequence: TGTGCCAGCAGCTATGACAGGGTGAACACTGAAGCTTTCTTT. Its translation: CASSYDRVNTEAFF.

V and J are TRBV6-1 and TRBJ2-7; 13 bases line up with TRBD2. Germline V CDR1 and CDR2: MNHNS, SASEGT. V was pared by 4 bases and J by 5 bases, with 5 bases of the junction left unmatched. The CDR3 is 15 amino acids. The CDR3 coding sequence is TGTGCCAGCAGTGCCGGGACTAGCGGGATAGACGAGCAGTACTTC. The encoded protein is CASSAGTSGIDEQYF.